The T cell receptor (beta chain) under discussion was sequenced for a study of blood T cell repertoires in COVID-19. Study-wide context: Collection of acute and convalescent COVID-19 samples took place in the United States, Italy and Spain. PBMCs, B-cell-depleted T cells, or T cells provided the cDNA or gDNA that made up the material.

CDR1 ENHRY and CDR2 SYGVKD come from the germline V gene. The CDR3 is made up of 13 amino acids. V was clipped by 3 bases and J by 3 bases, with 8 bases between them. Original data processing: Researchers report that nucleated cell counts were estimated from reference gene primer amplification. Sequencing used immunoSEQ multiplex PCR; TCRdb keeps in-frame clones, though not all of them. The V and J calls and clone size come from that table; D and trimming were worked out from the DNA. Here the sample spans about 190,000 clones, 65% to 85% being singletons. Sequencing used peripheral blood. The source is a man in his fifties with active or convalescent COVID-19. The genes are TRBV10-3 and TRBJ2-5; D gene unclear. CDR3 protein: CAISEIQEETQYF. In DNA form, the CDR3 reads TGTGCCATCAGTGAAATCCAGGAAGAGACCCAGTACTTC.